A selection of T cell receptor beta chains follows, all from one sample in a study of T cell responses to AZD1222 COVID-19 vaccine. Here immunoSEQ multiplex PCR was the method, and the copy in TCRdb shows in-frame clones only, minus some. The sample holds approximately 170,000 clones, 75% to 95% seen once. The input for sequencing was peripheral blood, taken on day 0 of AZD1222 vaccination. The receptors originated from an adult in good health. The CDR3 runs from the conserved cysteine through the conserved F or W. The D gene is left open where the match is weak. The size field is filled for only some rows; it gives once, few, many or a size class.

TRBJ2-5,TRBV29-1,.,.,CSGDRGQAGTQYF,TGCAGCGGCGACCGGGGCCAGGCTGGGACCCAGTACTTC
TRBJ1-2,TRBV23-1,.,.,CASSPYGYTF,TGCGCCAGCAGCCCCTATGGCTACACCTTC
TRBJ2-1,TRBV5-5,.,few,CASSWQLVYNEQFF,TGTGCCAGCAGCTGGCAATTGGTATACAATGAGCAGTTCTTC
TRBJ2-1,TRBV9,.,.,CASSVGISPGSYNEQFF,TGTGCCAGCAGCGTAGGAATTAGCCCGGGCTCCTACAATGAGCAGTTCTTC
TRBJ1-2,TRBV12-2,.,.,CASRLRPFSYGYTF,TGTGCAAGTCGCCTTAGACCGTTCAGCTATGGCTACACCTTC
TRBJ2-2,TRBV6-5,.,.,CASTWTDARGGELFF,TGTGCCAGCACCTGGACTGACGCGAGGGGCGGGGAGCTGTTTTTT
TRBJ2-1,TRBV7-3,.,.,CASSSARTFNEQFF,TGTGCCAGCAGCTCGGCACGGACCTTCAATGAGCAGTTCTTC
TRBJ2-7,TRBV12-3/TRBV12-4,.,.,CASSHGSYEQYF,TGTGCCAGCAGTCATGGGTCCTACGAGCAGTACTTC
TRBJ1-5,TRBV19,.,.,CASSKAGGGNQPQHF,TGTGCCAGTAGTAAAGCGGGGGGAGGCAATCAGCCCCAGCATTTT
TRBJ2-1,TRBV27,TRBD2,.,CASTPTSGIPVSYNEQFF,TGTGCCAGCACCCCGACTAGCGGGATACCCGTCTCCTACAATGAGCAGTTCTTC
TRBJ2-5,TRBV3-1/TRBV3-2,TRBD2,.,CASSQVAGGETQYF,TGTGCCAGCAGCCAAGTAGCGGGAGGAGAGACCCAGTACTTC
TRBJ1-1,TRBV24-1,TRBD1,.,CATRTGEMNTEAFF,TGTGCCACCAGGACAGGGGAAATGAACACTGAAGCTTTCTTT
TRBJ1-5,TRBV28,TRBD1,once,CASLPGTGNGQPQHF,TGTGCCAGCCTCCCCGGGACAGGCAACGGACAGCCCCAGCATTTT
TRBJ2-7,TRBV4-3,TRBD2,.,CASSTGLAGLYEQYF,TGCGCCAGCAGCACGGGACTAGCGGGACTCTACGAGCAGTACTTC
TRBJ2-7,TRBV29-1,TRBD2,.,CSVVRSAGLEQYF,TGCAGCGTTGTACGATCAGCGGGGCTGGAGCAGTACTTC
TRBJ1-1,TRBV7-2,.,.,CASSLDSHTEAFF,TGTGCCAGCAGCTTAGACAGTCACACTGAAGCTTTCTTT
TRBJ2-2,TRBV21-1,.,.,CASRDRDRTNTGELFF,TGTGCCAGCAGAGACCGGGACAGAACGAACACCGGGGAGCTGTTTTTT
TRBJ2-7,TRBV28,.,.,CASSFTAGSIYEQYF,TGTGCCAGCAGTTTTACGGCAGGGTCTATCTACGAGCAGTACTTC
TRBJ1-6,TRBV21-1,.,.,CASSHHPSPHYNFRGSPLHF,TGTGCCAGCAGCCACCATCCTTCGCCACACTACAACTTTCGGGGCTCACCCCTCCACTTT
TRBJ1-5,TRBV27,.,.,CASSSYMSSNQPQHF,TGTGCCAGCAGTTCCTACATGAGTAGCAATCAGCCCCAGCATTTT
TRBJ2-1,TRBV5-1,TRBD1,.,CASTKPGQGFNEQFF,TGCGCCAGCACCAAACCGGGACAGGGATTCAATGAGCAGTTCTTC
TRBJ1-2,TRBV28,.,.,CASSELYGYTF,TGTGCCAGCAGTGAACTCTATGGCTACACCTTC
TRBJ2-1,TRBV21-1,.,.,CASPKANEQFF,TGTGCCAGCCCAAAGGCCAATGAGCAGTTCTTC